One and the same sample provided the 3 T cell receptor beta chains below, sequenced in a study of CXCR3-negative and CXCR3-positive naive CD8 T cells. The libraries of TRB cDNA were prepared using 5' RACE with UMI labels. TCRdb re-called the 5' RACE reads; one entry per CDR3 protein, DNA not given. The sample has 75,000 or so distinct CDR3 sequences. The sequencing sample was made of naive CXCR3- CD8+ T cells from blood. Indicated subset: CD45RO-CCR7+CD27+CD95- naive CD8+ T cells lacking CXCR3 (TNR3-). These receptors were obtained from a human donor in good health. Some clones in this sample may be carry-over from other donors' samples.

This chain links TRBV6-5 with TRBJ1-1; the D call of TRBD1 rests on TCRdb alone, since no DNA is present to check it. Germline V lookup: CDR1 MNHEY, CDR2 SVGAGI. This CDR3 is built from 15 residues. The CDR3 loop reads CASRSGTGINSEAFF.

This chain connects TRBV7-9 to TRBJ1-1. The germline CDR1 and CDR2 sequences are SEHNR and FQNEAQ (reference sequence). The CDR3 loop spans 12 amino acids. CDR3 amino acids: CASSLERPEAFF.

The rearrangement links TRBV5-1 to TRBJ2-1; checking the TCRdb D call of TRBD2 is not possible without DNA. The CDR3 extends over 19 amino acids. In germline, CDR1 is SGHRS, CDR2 YFSETQ. The CDR3 loop reads CASSLWPLAGDVRLNEQFF.